This is a list of T cell receptor beta chains from one sample in a study of T-cell reconstitution after alpha-beta-depleted transplantation in children. TCRdb redid the calling of the PCR reads with MiXCR, one entry per CDR3 protein. The sample contains around 500,000 distinct CDR3 sequences, 20% to 25% of which appear only once. This specimen consisted of PBMCs, mostly from graft donor cells, obtained 360 days after TCRalphabeta/CD19-depleted stem cell transplant. Receptor source: a boy under two years old who had a stem cell transplant for acute myeloid leukemia, so the T cells may come from the graft donor. Both conserved end residues are part of each CDR3. The D gene is left open where the match is weak. A row's size may be missing; if present it is once, few, many or a size class.

j_call | d_call | clone_size | v_call | cdr3_aa | cdr3_nt
TRBJ1-4 | TRBD1 | few | TRBV29-1 | CSAQAGQGATNEKLFF | TGCAGCGCCCAAGCGGGACAGGGGGCAACTAATGAAAAACTGTTTTTT
TRBJ2-7 | NA | few | TRBV6-2/TRBV6-3 | CASTPRETSYEQYF | TGTGCCAGCACCCCCCGGGAGACCTCCTACGAGCAGTACTTC
TRBJ1-3 | NA | NA | TRBV18 | CASSPNTGAQGNTIYF | TGTGCCAGCTCACCAAATACGGGGGCTCAAGGAAACACCATATATTTT
TRBJ2-3 | NA | NA | TRBV7-2 | CASSPSVLSTDTQYF | TGTGCCAGCAGCCCTTCGGTACTTAGCACAGATACGCAGTATTTT
TRBJ1-2 | TRBD1 | many | TRBV20-1 | CSADSGQGLDGYTF | TGCAGTGCTGACTCGGGACAGGGACTCGATGGCTACACCTTC
TRBJ1-5 | TRBD1 | few | TRBV6-1 | CASGTGAAQPQHF | TGTGCCAGCGGGACAGGGGCGGCTCAGCCCCAGCATTTT
TRBJ2-6 | NA | many | TRBV5-6 | CASSTPGRPDSGANVLTF | TGTGCCAGCAGCACGCCGGGTAGGCCGGACTCTGGGGCCAACGTCCTGACTTTC
TRBJ1-4 | NA | NA | TRBV12-3/TRBV12-4 | CASSPWRANEKLFF | TGTGCCAGCAGTCCGTGGAGGGCTAATGAAAAACTGTTTTTT
TRBJ2-1 | NA | NA | TRBV20-1 | CSASPLVGGMYNEQFF | TGCAGTGCTAGCCCCCTAGTCGGAGGGATGTACAATGAGCAGTTCTTC
TRBJ2-2 | NA | NA | TRBV5-1 | CASSLRGLFF | TGCGCCAGCAGCTTGAGGGGGCTGTTTTTT
TRBJ2-2 | TRBD2 | few | TRBV4-1 | CASSQSGGGTGELFF | TGCGCCAGCAGCCAATCGGGAGGGGGCACCGGGGAGCTGTTTTTT
TRBJ2-7 | NA | once | TRBV2 | CASTRTPYEQYF | TGTGCCAGCACCAGGACCCCCTACGAGCAGTACTTC
TRBJ2-1 | NA | few | TRBV7-2 | CASSLAGTPGYNEQFF | TGTGCCAGCAGCTTAGCCGGGACTCCCGGCTACAATGAGCAGTTCTTC
TRBJ2-4 | TRBD2 | few | TRBV29-1 | CSVVGLAGIGIQYF | TGCAGCGTTGTGGGACTAGCGGGGATCGGCATTCAGTACTTC
TRBJ1-5 | TRBD1 | few | TRBV12-3/TRBV12-4 | CASRQGQAGSNQPQHF | TGTGCCAGCAGGCAGGGACAGGCGGGGAGCAATCAGCCCCAGCATTTT
TRBJ1-3 | NA | few | TRBV12-3/TRBV12-4 | CASSFEWAGNTIYF | TGTGCCAGCAGTTTTGAGTGGGCGGGAAACACCATATATTTT
TRBJ1-2 | NA | many | TRBV28 | CASRGQEYGYTF | TGTGCCAGCAGAGGGCAGGAATATGGCTACACCTTC